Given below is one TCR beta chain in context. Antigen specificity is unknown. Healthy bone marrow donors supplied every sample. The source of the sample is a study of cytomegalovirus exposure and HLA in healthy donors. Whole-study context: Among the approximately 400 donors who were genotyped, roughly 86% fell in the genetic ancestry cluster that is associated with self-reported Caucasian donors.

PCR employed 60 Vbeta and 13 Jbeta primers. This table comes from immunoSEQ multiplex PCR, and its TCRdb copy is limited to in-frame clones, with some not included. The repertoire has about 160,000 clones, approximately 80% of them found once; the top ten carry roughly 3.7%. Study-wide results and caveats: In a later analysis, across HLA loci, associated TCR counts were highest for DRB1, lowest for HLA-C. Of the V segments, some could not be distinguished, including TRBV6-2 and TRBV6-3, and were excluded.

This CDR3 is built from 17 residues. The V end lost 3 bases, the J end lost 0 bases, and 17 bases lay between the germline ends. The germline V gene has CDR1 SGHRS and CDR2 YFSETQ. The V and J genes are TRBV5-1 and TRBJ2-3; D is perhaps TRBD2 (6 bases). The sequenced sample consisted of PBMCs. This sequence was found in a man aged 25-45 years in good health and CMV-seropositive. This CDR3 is CASSSLAGLISTDTQYF. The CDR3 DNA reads TGCGCCAGCAGCTCGCTCGCGGGACTGATTAGCACAGATACGCAGTATTTT.